This T cell receptor (beta chain) was retrieved from a study of shared clonotypes between healthy human individuals. With V trimmed by 0 bases and J by 4 bases, 4 bases remained unmatched. The CDR3 is 16 amino acids. Germline V CDR1 and CDR2: MGHRA, YSYEKL. Assay execution took place at the deep level. TCRdb keeps only in-frame clones here, not all; method: immunoSEQ multiplex PCR. The sample lists about 680,000 clones; about 92% were seen once. CD45RO negativity and positive selection for CCR7 defined naive CD8 cells, a population that excluded terminally differentiated effector memory CD45RA+ cells.

The sample comprised naive CD8+ T cells sorted from blood. The sequence derives from a man aged 25-45 years in good health. This sequence joins TRBV4-1 and TRBJ2-3, with 10 bases that match TRBD2. The CDR3 loop is CASSQEQREGPDTQYF. CDR3 in DNA: TGCGCCAGCAGCCAAGAGCAGCGGGAGGGCCCAGATACGCAGTATTTT.